The clone carrying this T cell receptor beta chain occurred once. As yet, its antigen is unknown. This sample is drawn from a study of cytomegalovirus exposure and HLA in healthy donors. Generated by immunoSEQ multiplex PCR, the TCRdb table keeps only in-frame clones and is missing some. The data hold fewer than 350,000 clones, with around nine tenths observed a single time. Study-wide results and caveats: Both high specificity and high sensitivity reportedly marked the classifier's diagnosis of cytomegalovirus status. Later, an analysis found that TCR clusters from the first cohort tended to co-occur in the 130 or so validation repertoires.

The specimen was PBMCs. The receptor comes from a young woman in good health and CMV-seronegative.

The CDR3 region has the DNA TGTGCCAGCAGTGCCAGACAGGGAGCCTATGGCTACACCTTC. It encodes CASSARQGAYGYTF. V usage is TRBV2 and J usage is TRBJ1-2, with 7 bases aligning to TRBD1. V shed 4 bases, J shed 4 bases, and the junction held 6 bases outside the gene matches. The V gene's germline CDR1 is SNHLY and CDR2 FYNNEI. This CDR3 has 14 residues.